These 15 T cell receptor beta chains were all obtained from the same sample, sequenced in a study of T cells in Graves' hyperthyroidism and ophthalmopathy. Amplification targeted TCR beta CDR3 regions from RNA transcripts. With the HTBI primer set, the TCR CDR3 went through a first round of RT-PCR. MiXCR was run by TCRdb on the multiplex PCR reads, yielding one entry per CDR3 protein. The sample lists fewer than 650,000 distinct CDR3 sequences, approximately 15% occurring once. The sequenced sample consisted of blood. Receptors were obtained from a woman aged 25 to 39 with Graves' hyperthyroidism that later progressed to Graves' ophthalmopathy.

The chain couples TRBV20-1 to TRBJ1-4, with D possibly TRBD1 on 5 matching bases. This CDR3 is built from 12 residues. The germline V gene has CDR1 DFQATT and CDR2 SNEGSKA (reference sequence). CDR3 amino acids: CVCRDFDEKLFF. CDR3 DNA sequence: TGCGTCTGCCGGGACTTTGATGAAAAACTGTTTTTT.

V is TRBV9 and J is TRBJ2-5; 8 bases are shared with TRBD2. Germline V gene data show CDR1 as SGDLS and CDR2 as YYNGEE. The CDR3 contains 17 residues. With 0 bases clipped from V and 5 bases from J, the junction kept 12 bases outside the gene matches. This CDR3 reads CASSVAMASGGFETQYF. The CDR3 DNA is TGTGCCAGCAGCGTAGCTATGGCAAGCGGGGGCTTCGAGACCCAGTACTTC. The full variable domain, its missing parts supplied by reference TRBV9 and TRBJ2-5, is DSGVTQTPKHLITATGQRVTLRCSPRSGDLSVYWYQQSLDQGLQFLIQYYNGEERAKGNILERFSAQQFPDLHSELNLSSLELGDSALYFCASSVAMASGGFETQYFGPGTRLLVL.

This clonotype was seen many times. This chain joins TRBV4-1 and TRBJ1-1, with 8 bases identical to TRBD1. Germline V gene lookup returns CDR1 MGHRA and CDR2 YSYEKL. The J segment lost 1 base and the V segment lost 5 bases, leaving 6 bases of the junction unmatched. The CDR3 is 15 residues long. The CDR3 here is CASSLQGVGNTEAFF. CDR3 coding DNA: TGCGCCAGCAGCTTACAGGGGGTCGGGAACACTGAAGCTTTCTTT.

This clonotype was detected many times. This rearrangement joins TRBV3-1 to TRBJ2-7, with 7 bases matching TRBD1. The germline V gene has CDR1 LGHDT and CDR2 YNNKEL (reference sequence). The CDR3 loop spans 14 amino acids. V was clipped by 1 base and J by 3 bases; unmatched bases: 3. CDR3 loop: CASSQAGTDYEQYF. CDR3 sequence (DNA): TGTGCCAGCAGCCAAGCGGGGACAGACTACGAGCAGTACTTC.

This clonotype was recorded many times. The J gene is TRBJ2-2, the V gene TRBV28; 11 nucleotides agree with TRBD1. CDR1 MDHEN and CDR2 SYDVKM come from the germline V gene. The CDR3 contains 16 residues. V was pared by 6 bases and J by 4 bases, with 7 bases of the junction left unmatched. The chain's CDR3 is CASSSYGTGGTGELFF. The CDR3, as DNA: TGTGCCAGCAGCTCCTACGGGACAGGGGGCACCGGGGAGCTGTTTTTT.

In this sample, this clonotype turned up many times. The CDR3 loop reads CASSMTGTYTGELFF. The CDR3 region has the DNA TGTGCCAGCAGTATGACAGGGACGTACACCGGGGAGCTGTTTTTT. The chain employs TRBV12-3 or TRBV12-4 and TRBJ2-2, with TRBD1 matching over 7 bases. J lost 3 bases, V lost 5 bases, and 6 bases had no gene match. CDR3 length: 15 residues.

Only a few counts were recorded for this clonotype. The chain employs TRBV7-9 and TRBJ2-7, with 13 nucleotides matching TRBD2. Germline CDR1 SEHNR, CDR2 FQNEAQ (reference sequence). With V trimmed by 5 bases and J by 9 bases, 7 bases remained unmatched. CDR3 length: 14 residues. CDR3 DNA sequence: TGTGCCAGCAGCCAGGGGACTAGCGGGAAGGGGCAGTACTTC. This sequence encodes CASSQGTSGKGQYF.

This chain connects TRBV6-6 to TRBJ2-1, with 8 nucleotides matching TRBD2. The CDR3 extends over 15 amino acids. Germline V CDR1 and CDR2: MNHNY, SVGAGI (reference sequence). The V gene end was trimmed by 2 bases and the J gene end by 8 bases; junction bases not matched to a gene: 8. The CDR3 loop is CASSYSQRERDEQFF. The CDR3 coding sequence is TGTGCCAGCAGTTACAGCCAGCGGGAGAGGGATGAGCAGTTCTTC.

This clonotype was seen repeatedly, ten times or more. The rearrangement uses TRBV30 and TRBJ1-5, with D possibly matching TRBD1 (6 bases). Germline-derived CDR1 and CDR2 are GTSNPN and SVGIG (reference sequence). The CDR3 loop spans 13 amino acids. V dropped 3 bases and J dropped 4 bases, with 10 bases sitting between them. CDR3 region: CAWSGGANQPQHF. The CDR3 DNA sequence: TGTGCCTGGAGCGGGGGGGCAAATCAGCCCCAGCATTTT.

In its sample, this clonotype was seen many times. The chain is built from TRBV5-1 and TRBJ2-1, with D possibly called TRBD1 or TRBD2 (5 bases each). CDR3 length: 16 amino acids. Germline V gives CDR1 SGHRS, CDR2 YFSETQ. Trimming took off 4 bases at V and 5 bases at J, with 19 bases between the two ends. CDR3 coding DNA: TGCGCCAGCAGCGACTCCGGGACGCTGCCTAACAATGAGCAGTTCTTC. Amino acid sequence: CASSDSGTLPNNEQFF.

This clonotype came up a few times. The CDR3 protein is CSARLTVGNEQFF. CDR3 DNA sequence: TGCAGTGCCAGGCTCACTGTCGGCAATGAGCAGTTCTTC. The V gene is TRBV20-1, the J gene TRBJ2-1; D gene uncertain. The length of the CDR3 is 13 residues. Germline V gene lookup returns CDR1 DFQATT and CDR2 SNEGSKA (reference sequence). V lost 6 bases and J 6 bases, leaving 15 bases between the germline ends.

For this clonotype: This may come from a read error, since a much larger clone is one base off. The CDR3 is CSAMGNTEALF. DNA of the CDR3: TGCAGTGCTATGGGGAACACTGAAGCTTTATTT. This chain uses TRBV20-1 with TRBJ1-1; D is unresolved. Germline-derived CDR1 and CDR2 are DFQATT and SNEGSKA (reference sequence). The CDR3 runs 11 residues.

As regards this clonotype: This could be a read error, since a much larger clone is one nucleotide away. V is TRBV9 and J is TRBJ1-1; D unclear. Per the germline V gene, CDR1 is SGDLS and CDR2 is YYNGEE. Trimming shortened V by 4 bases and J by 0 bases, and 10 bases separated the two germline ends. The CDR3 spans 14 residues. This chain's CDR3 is CASSQSYLNTEAFF. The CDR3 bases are TGTGCCAGCAGCCAATCCTACTTGAACACTGAAGCTTTCTTT.

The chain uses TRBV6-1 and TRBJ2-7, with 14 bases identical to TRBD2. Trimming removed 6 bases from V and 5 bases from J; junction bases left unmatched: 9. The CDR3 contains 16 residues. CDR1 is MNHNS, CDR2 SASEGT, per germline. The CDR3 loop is CASRPGTSGSKDEQYF. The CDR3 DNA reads TGTGCCAGCAGACCGGGGACTAGCGGGAGTAAAGACGAGCAGTACTTC.

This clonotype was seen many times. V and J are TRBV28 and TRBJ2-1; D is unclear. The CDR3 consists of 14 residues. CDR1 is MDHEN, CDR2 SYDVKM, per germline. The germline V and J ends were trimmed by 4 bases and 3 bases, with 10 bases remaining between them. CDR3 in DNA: TGTGCCAGCAGTTCCGGAGACAACTACAATGAGCAGTTCTTC. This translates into CASSSGDNYNEQFF.